These T cell receptor beta chains were read from a single sample in a study of Graves' ophthalmopathy and Graves' hyperthyroidism. One entry per CDR3 protein, called by TCRdb with MiXCR from the multiplex PCR reads. The sample carries about 1.2 million distinct CDR3 sequences, about 38% recorded once. What was sequenced was peripheral blood or thyroid tissue (not recorded which). These TCRs come from an adult man with Graves' hyperthyroidism. The CDR3 runs from the conserved cysteine through the conserved F or W. D genes are given only for firm matches. Rows may omit the clone size; those that give it use once, few, many or a size class.

J: TRBJ2-7; size: many; D: .; V: TRBV20-1; CDR3: CSAGGQRVSYEQYF; DNA: TGCAGTGCCGGAGGCCAGCGGGTTTCCTACGAGCAGTACTTC
J: TRBJ1-1; size: few; D: .; V: TRBV7-8; CDR3: CASSRDTNEAFF; DNA: TGTGCCAGCAGCCGGGACACAAATGAAGCTTTCTTT
J: TRBJ2-7; size: many; D: TRBD2; V: TRBV20-1; CDR3: CSARLPSGGYQQYF; DNA: TGCAGTGCTAGGTTGCCTAGCGGGGGGTATCAGCAGTACTTC
J: TRBJ2-7; size: few; D: .; V: TRBV4-1; CDR3: CASSQGQRIGYEQYF; DNA: TGCGCCAGCAGCCAAGGACAGAGGATCGGCTACGAGCAGTACTTC
J: TRBJ1-5; size: .; D: .; V: TRBV15; CDR3: CATSRDKGDHQPQHF; DNA: TGTGCCACCAGCAGAGACAAGGGGGACCATCAGCCCCAGCATTTT
J: TRBJ2-7; size: many; D: TRBD2; V: TRBV7-2; CDR3: CASSRGSDSYEQYF; DNA: TGTGCCAGCAGCCGCGGGAGCGATTCCTACGAGCAGTACTTC
J: TRBJ1-3; size: many; D: .; V: TRBV10-3; CDR3: CAISEIGRSGNTIYF; DNA: TGTGCCATCAGTGAGATCGGGCGCTCTGGAAACACCATATATTTT
J: TRBJ2-7; size: many; D: .; V: TRBV7-2; CDR3: CASSLTGAYEQYF; DNA: TGTGCCAGCAGTTTGACAGGCGCCTACGAGCAGTACTTC
J: TRBJ2-5; size: .; D: TRBD1; V: TRBV29-1; CDR3: CSVETGTGVETQYF; DNA: TGCAGCGTTGAGACCGGCACAGGGGTGGAGACCCAGTACTTC
J: TRBJ1-2; size: few; D: .; V: TRBV9; CDR3: CASSQDPNDNYGYTF; DNA: TGTGCCAGCAGCCAAGACCCGAACGATAACTATGGCTACACCTTC
J: TRBJ2-5; size: .; D: .; V: TRBV7-9; CDR3: CASSLNGPRETQYF; DNA: TGTGCCAGCAGCTTAAATGGCCCCAGGGAGACCCAGTACTTC
J: TRBJ1-5; size: many; D: .; V: TRBV7-9; CDR3: CASSLVGKPQHF; DNA: TGTGCCAGCAGCTTAGTCGGGAAGCCCCAGCATTTT
J: TRBJ2-7; size: .; D: .; V: TRBV7-9; CDR3: CASAEYYEQYF; DNA: TGTGCCAGCGCAGAATACTACGAGCAGTACTTC
J: TRBJ1-2; size: many; D: TRBD1; V: TRBV5-6; CDR3: CASSRDRGLVGYTF; DNA: TGTGCCAGCAGCAGGGACAGGGGATTAGTTGGCTACACCTTC
J: TRBJ1-4; size: many; D: .; V: TRBV7-8; CDR3: CASSIPGLTNEKLFF; DNA: TGTGCCAGCAGCATTCCAGGGTTGACTAATGAAAAACTGTTTTTT
J: TRBJ1-5; size: few; D: .; V: TRBV10-3; CDR3: CAISDRQVVYPSNQPQHF; DNA: TGTGCCATCAGTGACCGGCAGGTCGTATATCCTAGCAATCAGCCCCAGCATTTT
J: TRBJ2-5; size: many; D: .; V: TRBV2; CDR3: CASVKEVLETQYF; DNA: TGTGCCAGCGTAAAGGAGGTTCTGGAGACCCAGTACTTC
J: TRBJ1-5; size: many; D: .; V: TRBV6-6; CDR3: CASSFREGDQPQHF; DNA: TGTGCCAGCAGTTTCCGAGAGGGGGATCAGCCCCAGCATTTT
J: TRBJ2-7; size: .; D: TRBD2; V: TRBV7-9; CDR3: CAGQPSGRLEEQYF; DNA: TGTGCCGGCCAACCTAGCGGGAGGTTGGAAGAGCAGTACTTC
J: TRBJ2-3; size: few; D: .; V: TRBV10-2; CDR3: CASSESMGEVVYTQYF; DNA: TGCGCCAGCAGTGAGTCTATGGGGGAGGTTGTTTATACGCAGTATTTT
J: TRBJ2-5; size: .; D: .; V: TRBV3-1; CDR3: CASSQMEAQYF; DNA: TGTGCCAGCAGCCAAATGGAGGCCCAGTACTTC
J: TRBJ1-6; size: many; D: .; V: TRBV7-3; CDR3: CASSLYPSSYNSPLHF; DNA: TGTGCCAGCAGCTTATACCCTAGCTCCTATAATTCACCCCTCCACTTT
J: TRBJ1-4; size: many; D: .; V: TRBV20-1; CDR3: CSARAQGRTNEKLFF; DNA: TGCAGTGCTAGAGCGCAGGGGCGGACTAATGAAAAACTGTTTTTT
J: TRBJ2-7; size: many; D: .; V: TRBV7-9; CDR3: CASSSTYKQAYEQYF; DNA: TGTGCCAGCAGCTCGACGTATAAGCAGGCCTACGAGCAGTACTTC
J: TRBJ1-6; size: .; D: TRBD1; V: TRBV5-6; CDR3: CASSFRGTGDSPLHF; DNA: TGTGCCAGCAGCTTCCGGGGGACAGGGGATTCACCCCTCCACTTT
J: TRBJ1-2; size: .; D: .; V: TRBV29-1; CDR3: CSVGGTRYTF; DNA: TGCAGCGTGGGGGGGACACGCTACACCTTC
J: TRBJ2-7; size: .; D: .; V: TRBV11-2; CDR3: CASSLAGAVTYEQYF; DNA: TGTGCCAGCAGCTTAGCGGGGGCAGTGACCTACGAGCAGTACTTC
J: TRBJ1-2; size: many; D: .; V: TRBV7-8; CDR3: CASSSRDKATLNYGYTF; DNA: TGTGCCAGCAGCTCCCGGGACAAGGCCACCCTTAACTATGGCTACACCTTC
J: TRBJ2-5; size: .; D: TRBD1; V: TRBV9; CDR3: CASKGTGLETQYF; DNA: TGTGCCAGCAAGGGGACAGGGCTTGAGACCCAGTACTTC
J: TRBJ1-5; size: .; D: .; V: TRBV2; CDR3: CASRPLDVGNQPQHF; DNA: TGTGCCAGCAGACCCCTGGACGTAGGCAATCAGCCCCAGCATTTT
J: TRBJ2-7; size: many; D: .; V: TRBV19; CDR3: CASSIGRDAGEQYF; DNA: TGTGCCAGTAGTATCGGCCGGGATGCGGGAGAGCAGTACTTC
J: TRBJ2-5; size: .; D: .; V: TRBV4-3; CDR3: CASSQEFKSGETQYF; DNA: TGCGCCAGCAGCCAAGAGTTCAAGTCGGGAGAGACCCAGTACTTC
J: TRBJ2-5; size: many; D: .; V: TRBV4-1; CDR3: CASSQEGLEETQYF; DNA: TGCGCCAGCAGCCAAGAAGGGCTGGAAGAGACCCAGTACTTC
J: TRBJ1-2; size: many; D: .; V: TRBV24-1; CDR3: CATSDLNYYGYTF; DNA: TGTGCCACCAGTGATTTGAACTACTATGGCTACACCTTC
J: TRBJ1-1; size: .; D: .; V: TRBV4-3; CDR3: CASSQLRDMNTEAFF; DNA: TGCGCCAGCAGCCAGTTGAGGGATATGAACACTGAAGCTTTCTTT
J: TRBJ2-6; size: few; D: TRBD2; V: TRBV19; CDR3: CASSRRGAGANVLTF; DNA: TGTGCCAGTAGTAGGCGGGGGGCTGGGGCCAACGTCCTGACTTTC
J: TRBJ2-7; size: many; D: .; V: TRBV6-5; CDR3: CASSEDVAYYEQYF; DNA: TGTGCCAGCAGTGAAGATGTAGCGTACTACGAGCAGTACTTC
J: TRBJ1-5; size: .; D: TRBD1; V: TRBV28; CDR3: CASSITGGRNQPQHF; DNA: TGTGCCAGCAGTATCACAGGGGGGCGGAATCAGCCCCAGCATTTT
J: TRBJ1-2; size: few; D: TRBD1; V: TRBV10-3; CDR3: CASSARTGGDRLGYTF; DNA: TGTGCCAGCAGTGCTCGGACAGGGGGCGACCGGCTTGGCTACACCTTC
J: TRBJ1-2; size: .; D: TRBD1; V: TRBV7-8; CDR3: CASSSVAGQGRGYTF; DNA: TGTGCCAGCAGCTCCGTAGCGGGACAGGGGCGCGGCTACACCTTC
J: TRBJ1-5; size: .; D: .; V: TRBV19; CDR3: CASKQNRLYSNQPQHF; DNA: TGTGCCAGTAAGCAAAACAGGCTTTATAGCAATCAGCCCCAGCATTTT
J: TRBJ1-1; size: .; D: TRBD1; V: TRBV4-1; CDR3: CASSRKGQGMNTEAFF; DNA: TGCGCCAGCAGCCGTAAGGGACAGGGCATGAACACTGAAGCTTTCTTT
J: TRBJ1-1; size: .; D: .; V: TRBV19; CDR3: CASRNGITGAGEAFF; DNA: TGTGCCAGTAGGAATGGAATAACGGGGGCAGGTGAAGCTTTCTTT
J: TRBJ2-7; size: .; D: .; V: TRBV12-3/TRBV12-4; CDR3: CASSYRAYYEQYF; DNA: TGTGCCAGCAGTTATCGGGCCTACTACGAGCAGTACTTC
J: TRBJ2-7; size: many; D: TRBD1; V: TRBV7-8; CDR3: CASSLGGDRGLNEQYF; DNA: TGTGCCAGCAGCTTAGGGGGAGACAGGGGGCTCAATGAGCAGTACTTC
J: TRBJ2-5; size: .; D: TRBD2; V: TRBV7-8; CDR3: CASVGTSGLKETQYF; DNA: TGTGCCAGCGTCGGGACTAGCGGACTCAAAGAGACCCAGTACTTC
J: TRBJ1-1; size: many; D: TRBD1; V: TRBV14; CDR3: CASSSRDSRFAFF; DNA: TGTGCCAGCAGCAGTCGGGACAGCAGGTTTGCTTTCTTT
J: TRBJ2-7; size: .; D: .; V: TRBV7-9; CDR3: CASSKRTVYEQYF; DNA: TGTGCCAGCAGCAAGAGGACAGTCTACGAGCAGTACTTC
J: TRBJ1-2; size: .; D: .; V: TRBV25-1; CDR3: CASSYSPADRTYGYTF; DNA: TGTGCCAGCAGTTACTCCCCGGCCGACAGGACGTATGGCTACACCTTC
J: TRBJ2-5; size: .; D: TRBD1; V: TRBV29-1; CDR3: CSAGYRDSLQETQYF; DNA: TGCAGCGCCGGATACCGGGACAGCCTCCAAGAGACCCAGTACTTC
J: TRBJ2-5; size: many; D: TRBD2; V: TRBV7-9; CDR3: CASRTGLAPETQYF; DNA: TGTGCCAGCAGAACGGGACTAGCTCCGGAGACCCAGTACTTC
J: TRBJ1-1; size: .; D: .; V: TRBV12-3/TRBV12-4; CDR3: CASSWAYTEAFF; DNA: TGTGCCAGCAGTTGGGCCTACACTGAAGCTTTCTTT
J: TRBJ2-7; size: few; D: TRBD2; V: TRBV9; CDR3: CASSRSGGREFSYEQYF; DNA: TGTGCCAGCAGCCGCTCGGGGGGGCGGGAGTTCTCCTACGAGCAGTACTTC
J: TRBJ2-5; size: many; D: .; V: TRBV19; CDR3: CASMSAGIETQYF; DNA: TGTGCCAGTATGTCGGCGGGAATAGAGACCCAGTACTTC
J: TRBJ1-3; size: .; D: .; V: TRBV29-1; CDR3: CSVDPKTVNTIYF; DNA: TGCAGCGTTGATCCCAAGACGGTGAACACCATATATTTT
J: TRBJ1-2; size: many; D: TRBD1; V: TRBV5-1; CDR3: CASSLQGAAGYTF; DNA: TGCGCCAGCAGCTTACAGGGGGCGGCTGGCTACACCTTC
J: TRBJ2-5; size: few; D: TRBD1; V: TRBV7-2; CDR3: CASSVAGQGGKTQYF; DNA: TGTGCCAGCAGCGTGGCGGGACAGGGTGGAAAGACCCAGTACTTC